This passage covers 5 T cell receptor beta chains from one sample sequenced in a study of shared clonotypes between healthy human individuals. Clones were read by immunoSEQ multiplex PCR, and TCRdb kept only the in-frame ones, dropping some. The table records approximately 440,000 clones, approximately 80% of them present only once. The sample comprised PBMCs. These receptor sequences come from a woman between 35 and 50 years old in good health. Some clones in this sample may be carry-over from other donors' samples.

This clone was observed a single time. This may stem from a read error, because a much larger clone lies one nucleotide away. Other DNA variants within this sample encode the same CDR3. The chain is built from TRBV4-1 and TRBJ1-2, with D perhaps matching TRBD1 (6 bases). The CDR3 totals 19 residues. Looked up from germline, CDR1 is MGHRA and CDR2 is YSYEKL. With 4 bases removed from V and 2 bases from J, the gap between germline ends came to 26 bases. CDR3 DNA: TGCGCCAGCAGCCCCCCGGCCAACAGGGTTGGGTTTACCAACTATGGCTACACCTTC. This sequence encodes CASSPPANRVGFTNYGYTF.

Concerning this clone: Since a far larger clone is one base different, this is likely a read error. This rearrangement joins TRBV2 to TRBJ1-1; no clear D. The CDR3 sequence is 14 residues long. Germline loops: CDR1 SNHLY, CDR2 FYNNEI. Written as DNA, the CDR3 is TGTGCCAGCAGTGTGTGGGGTATGAACACTGGAGCTTTCTTT. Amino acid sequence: CASSVWGMNTGAFF.

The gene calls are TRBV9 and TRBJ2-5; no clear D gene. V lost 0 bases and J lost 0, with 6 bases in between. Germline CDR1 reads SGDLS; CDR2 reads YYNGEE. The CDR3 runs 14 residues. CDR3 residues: CASSVAGNQETQYF. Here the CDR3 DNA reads TGTGCCAGCAGCGTAGCGGGTAACCAAGAGACCCAGTACTTC.

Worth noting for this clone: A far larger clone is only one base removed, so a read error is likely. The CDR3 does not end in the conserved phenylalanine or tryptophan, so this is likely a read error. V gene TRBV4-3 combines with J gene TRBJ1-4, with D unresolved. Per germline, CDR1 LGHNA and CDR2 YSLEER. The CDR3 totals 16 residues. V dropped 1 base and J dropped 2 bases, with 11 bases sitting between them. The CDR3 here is CASSQGRVVTNEKLFL. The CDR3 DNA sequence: TGCGCCAGCAGCCAAGGTCGGGTCGTCACTAATGAAAAACTGTTTCTT.

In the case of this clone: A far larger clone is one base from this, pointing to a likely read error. The CDR3 spells CASSQGTGVDTQYF. CDR3 DNA: TGTGCCAGCAGCCAAGGGACAGGGGTAGATACGCAGTATTTT. The chain has TRBV4-2 and TRBJ2-3; 9 bases are a match to TRBD1. V shed 1 base and J 5 bases; nucleotides not matched to a gene: 1. This CDR3 is built from 14 residues. CDR1 LGHNA and CDR2 YNFKEQ come from the germline V gene.